This TCR beta chain is drawn from a study of T-cell memory formation after mild COVID-19. In regard to this clonotype: Its antigen is as yet unknown.

Study outcomes and limitations: There were some responding clones in pre-infection memory, which suggested that cross-reactive memory had joined.

TCRdb recomputed calls from the 5' RACE reads with MiXCR, one row per CDR3 protein. The sample yields around 510,000 distinct CDR3 sequences, about 20% seen once. Material: PBMCs or a T cell subset sorted from them (not recorded which). The sequence was obtained from an adult woman who had mild COVID-19 (a few samples of this study predate the infection). Cell type and time point are not known.

DNA for the CDR3: TGTGCCAGCAGCTTAGCAGGGACTAGCGGGAGGCCAGGAGAGCAGTTCTTC. This translates into CASSLAGTSGRPGEQFF. The chain combines TRBV7-8 with TRBJ2-1; TRBD2 aligns across 15 bases. With V trimmed by 0 bases and J by 10 bases, 7 bases remained unmatched. Germline assignment: CDR1 SGHVS and CDR2 FQNEAQ. The CDR3 is 17 residues long.